This entry lists 2 T cell receptor beta chains sequenced from one sample in a study of cytomegalovirus exposure and HLA in healthy donors. With 60 Vbeta and 13 Jbeta primers, the PCR was carried out. Clones were sequenced by immunoSEQ multiplex PCR, and TCRdb holds only the in-frame ones, with some missing. The sample includes under 200,000 clones, roughly 80% of them seen just once. The sequencing input was PBMCs. These receptors came from a woman aged 45 to 65 in good health and CMV-seronegative.

This chain uses TRBV7-9 with TRBJ1-4; D is possibly TRBD1 (5 bases). The V gene's germline CDR1 is SEHNR and CDR2 FQNEAQ (reference sequence). This CDR3 has 16 residues. Trimming removed 1 base at V and 8 bases at J, with 17 bases between. Here the CDR3 DNA reads TGTGCCAGCAGCTTAGTACAGGCAGGGTGGGGAGAAAAACTGTTTTTT. Translating gives CASSLVQAGWGEKLFF.

J is TRBJ1-4 and V is TRBV7-9; 7 bases map to TRBD1. Per germline, CDR1 SEHNR and CDR2 FQNEAQ (reference sequence). This CDR3 contains 18 residues. With 5 bases clipped from V and 3 bases from J, the junction kept 15 bases outside the gene matches. CDR3 sequence reads: CASSVRDRLSGANEKLFF. The CDR3 nucleotides read TGTGCCAGCAGCGTCCGGGACAGACTTTCGGGGGCTAATGAAAAACTGTTTTTT.